This is a list of T cell receptor beta chains from one sample in a study of T-cell memory formation after mild COVID-19. TCRdb re-called the 5' RACE reads through MiXCR, storing one row per CDR3 protein. This sample has 300,000 to 400,000 distinct CDR3 sequences, with under 25% found just once. The specimen was PBMCs or a T cell subset sorted from them (not recorded which). These receptors originate from an adult woman who had mild COVID-19 (a few samples of this study predate the infection). Cell type and time point are not known. Both conserved end residues are part of each CDR3. The D gene is left open where the match is weak. For some rows the clone size is stated as once, few or many, or as a class when expanded; others skip it.

>few|TRBV24-1|TRBJ1-2|TRBD1
CATSDAGTGSGYTF
TGTGCCACCAGTGATGCCGGGACAGGGAGCGGCTACACCTTC
>few|TRBV9|TRBJ2-5|.
CASSVGPGSETQYF
TGTGCCAGCAGCGTAGGTCCGGGTTCAGAGACCCAGTACTTC
>once|TRBV14|TRBJ1-4|.
CASSRRRVRADEKLFF
TGTGCCAGCAGCCGCCGAAGGGTCAGGGCGGATGAAAAACTGTTTTTT
>many|TRBV29-1|TRBJ2-1|.
CSVQPMNEQFF
TGCAGCGTCCAGCCTATGAATGAGCAGTTCTTC
>.|TRBV7-3|TRBJ2-1|TRBD2
CASSRRTSGFSSYNEQFF
TGTGCCAGCAGCCGCCGGACTAGCGGGTTTAGCTCCTACAATGAGCAGTTCTTC
>.|TRBV7-9|TRBJ2-6|.
CASSWGSGANVLTF
TGTGCCAGCAGCTGGGGGTCTGGGGCCAACGTCCTGACTTTC
>.|TRBV4-2|TRBJ2-7|TRBD2
CASSQEVAGENYEQYF
TGTGCCAGCAGCCAAGAAGTAGCGGGAGAGAACTACGAGCAGTACTTC
>few|TRBV7-2|TRBJ2-7|.
CASIPLAGEGGDEQYF
TGTGCCAGCATACCTCTGGCCGGAGAGGGCGGGGACGAGCAGTACTTC
>.|TRBV5-4|TRBJ2-7|TRBD1
CASSSRQGAPYEQYF
TGTGCCAGCAGCTCGAGACAGGGGGCCCCTTATGAGCAGTACTTC
>.|TRBV2|TRBJ2-7|TRBD1
CASSGDRNDEQYF
TGTGCCAGCAGCGGGGACAGGAACGACGAGCAGTACTTC
>few|TRBV12-3/TRBV12-4|TRBJ2-1|TRBD1
CASSLAHRGPNEQFF
TGTGCCAGCAGTTTGGCACACAGGGGCCCCAATGAGCAGTTCTTC
>few|TRBV24-1|TRBJ2-3|TRBD1
CATSDWTGSTDTQYF
TGTGCCACCAGTGACTGGACAGGAAGCACAGATACGCAGTATTTT